Shown below are 6 T cell receptor beta chains from a single sample sequenced in a study of naive and memory T cell subsets. A UMI-containing oligonucleotide was joined by 3' ligation to the TCR cDNA template. Ligated cDNA underwent four rounds of PCR with nested alpha and beta constant region primers and SP2. Each CDR3 protein gets one entry after TCRdb re-called the 5' RACE reads with MiXCR. The sample yields tens of thousands of distinct CDR3 sequences, 6.5% to 9% seen once. These receptors were collected from a female donor in good health.

This clonotype was found a few times. The chain employs TRBV11-2 and TRBJ2-1; tentatively, D is TRBD1 (5 bases). V dropped 3 bases and J dropped 4 bases, with 10 bases sitting between them. The germline V gene encodes CDR1 SGHAT and CDR2 FQNNGV. The CDR3 runs to 14 residues. CDR3 DNA sequence: TGTGCCAGCAGCTTGCTCCCAGGGTACAATGAGCAGTTCTTC. Its translation: CASSLLPGYNEQFF.

The chain combines TRBV12-2 with TRBJ1-1; TRBD1 was called by the table and not checked on the DNA. TRBV12-2 is a pseudogene locus. This CDR3 has 17 residues. The CDR3 sequence is CASRSPLRTEMNTEAFF. The CDR3 coding sequence is TGTGCAAGTCGCTCCCCCCTCCGGACAGAGATGAACACTGAAGCTTTCTTT.

The V gene is TRBV24-1, the J gene TRBJ2-3; TRBD1 aligns across 8 bases. The CDR3 runs 16 residues. The ends lost 5 bases at V and 0 bases at J; junction bases unmatched: 6. Germline V lookup: CDR1 KGHDR, CDR2 SFDVKD. The CDR3 sequence is CATSADRGTSTDTQYF. CDR3 coding DNA: TGTGCCACCAGTGCTGACAGGGGAACTAGCACAGATACGCAGTATTTT.

In its sample, this clonotype was seen a few times. The chain couples TRBV5-6 to TRBJ2-7; unclear D gene. V was clipped by 1 base and J by 6 bases, with 8 bases between them. The CDR3 sequence is 12 residues long. Germline V gives CDR1 SGHDT, CDR2 YYEEEE. The DNA for the CDR3 is TGTGCCAGCAGCTTGAATGGTCGCGAGCAGTACTTC. As protein: CASSLNGREQYF.

V usage is TRBV12-3 or TRBV12-4 and J usage is TRBJ2-2; tentative D call: TRBD2 (5 bases). The CDR3 contains 14 residues. V lost 3 bases and J lost 2, with 7 bases in between. The CDR3 here is CASSFGENTGELFF. The CDR3 DNA reads TGTGCCAGCAGTTTCGGGGAAAACACCGGGGAGCTGTTTTTT.

The chain uses TRBV12-3 or TRBV12-4 and TRBJ1-3, with D possibly being TRBD1 (6 bases). Trimming stripped 5 bases from V and 3 bases from J, with 26 bases between. The CDR3 is made up of 19 amino acids. The chain's CDR3 is CASSTRQVRLSTDGNTIYF. CDR3 sequence (DNA): TGTGCCAGCAGTACCCGACAGGTCCGTCTTTCAACAGATGGAAACACCATATATTTT.